This T cell receptor (beta chain) is drawn from a study of early T cells in non-severe SARS-CoV-2 infection. The wider study: Bulk RNA isolated from unsorted whole blood underwent sequencing; chains were not paired. Findings of the study overall: There was a bias toward anti-spike CD8 responses in VDJdb matching, which missed private and CD4 specificities.

This clonotype was counted many times. Its antigen is still unknown. Unique molecular identifiers tagged individual cDNA molecules. TCRdb ran MiXCR on the 5' RACE reads and lists one entry per CDR3 protein. The data hold 25,000 to 35,000 distinct CDR3 sequences, with under 6.5% observed a single time. This CDR3 has 17 residues. Germline trimming cut 6 bases from V and 5 bases from J; bases unmatched to any gene: 16. The sample comprised whole blood. This TCR came from an adult who was a healthcare worker with PCR-confirmed SARS-CoV-2 infection or an uninfected control (not recorded which). The gene calls are TRBV12-3 or TRBV12-4 and TRBJ2-5; 9 nucleotides agree with TRBD1. The CDR3 bases are TGTGCCAGCAGACCTCCTTTGGGACAGGGCGGTTCGGAGACCCAGTACTTC. Amino acids: CASRPPLGQGGSETQYF.